Presented here are 14 T cell receptor beta chains from one specimen sequenced in a study of identifying expanded T cells in peripheral blood. Produced via immunoSEQ multiplex PCR; TCRdb's table is partial and in-frame only. The repertoire holds some 97,000 clones, with roughly 88% as singletons. Sequencing was done on a sample of blood. The receptors come from a person aged 18 to 75 in good health.

The chain links TRBV5-6 to TRBJ2-5; D is undetermined. The J call is in doubt because the DNA end fits TRBJ2-7 better. From germline, CDR1 is SGHDT and CDR2 YYEEEE. This CDR3 has 12 residues. DNA of the CDR3: TGTGCCAGCAGCTTTAGTACCTACGAGCAGTACTTC. This translates into CASSFSTYEQYF.

The rearrangement joins TRBV5-6 to TRBJ2-3; 11 bases line up with TRBD2. J lost 1 base, V lost 4 bases, and 11 bases had no gene match. CDR1 is SGHDT, CDR2 YYEEEE, per germline. The CDR3 length is 18 residues. The CDR3 sequence is CASSPGTSGLGRTDTQYF. CDR3 coding DNA: TGTGCCAGCAGCCCGGGGACTAGCGGCCTCGGTCGCACAGATACGCAGTATTTT.

The gene calls are TRBV19 and TRBJ1-4; tentative D call: TRBD1 (5 bases). The CDR3 sequence is 15 residues long. Trimming removed 1 base at V and 4 bases at J, with 10 bases between. Germline-derived CDR1 and CDR2 are LNHDA and SQIVND (reference sequence). Here the CDR3 DNA reads TGTGCCAGTAGTATAGGACAGCGGTATAATGAAAAACTGTTTTTT. Its translation is CASSIGQRYNEKLFF.

The genes are TRBV6-5 and TRBJ1-2; the D gene is possibly TRBD1 (6 bases). The CDR3 runs to 14 residues. Germline V CDR1 and CDR2: MNHEY, SVGAGI. V lost 5 bases and J 0 bases, leaving 10 bases between the germline ends. The CDR3 region has the DNA TGTGCCAGCAGTCTTCGACAGGCTAACTATGGCTACACCTTC. Translation: CASSLRQANYGYTF.

V usage is TRBV10-3 and J usage is TRBJ2-2; D is unresolved. The V end lost 2 bases, the J end lost 0 bases, and 7 bases lay between the germline ends. The germline gives CDR1 ENHRY, CDR2 SYGVKD. CDR3 length: 15 amino acids. DNA of the CDR3: TGTGCCATCAGTGAGGGCAGAGCGAACACCGGGGAGCTGTTTTTT. This translates into CAISEGRANTGELFF.

This clone occurred a few times. This chain links TRBV10-1 with TRBJ1-2; D remains ambiguous. The CDR3 consists of 11 residues. V was clipped by 4 bases and J by 11 bases, with 11 bases between them. Germline values: CDR1 WNHNN, CDR2 SYGVQD (reference sequence). DNA for the CDR3: TGCGCCAGCAGTGGGGCAGGAGGATACACCTTC. Its protein product is CASSGAGGYTF.

The chain joins TRBV15 to TRBJ2-5, with D maybe TRBD1 (6 bases). Germline V gene lookup returns CDR1 LNHNV and CDR2 YYDKDF (reference sequence). V was trimmed by 0 bases and J by 5 bases, leaving 16 bases between them. The length of the CDR3 is 16 residues. CDR3 loop: CATSRDFLGAGETQYF. The CDR3 DNA is TGTGCCACCAGCAGAGATTTCTTGGGGGCTGGGGAGACCCAGTACTTC.

The gene calls are TRBV6-1 and TRBJ2-7, with TRBD2 matching over 7 bases. This CDR3 has 12 residues. Per the germline V gene, CDR1 is MNHNS and CDR2 is SASEGT. Trimming at V came to 7 bases and at J to 5 bases, leaving 5 bases not matched to a gene. The CDR3 loop is CASTPGGDEQYF. DNA for the CDR3: TGTGCCAGCACCCCGGGAGGCGACGAGCAGTACTTC.

The chain links TRBV4-1 to TRBJ1-2; D is undetermined. CDR1 is MGHRA, CDR2 YSYEKL, per germline. This CDR3 spans 14 amino acids. Trimming shortened V by 2 bases and J by 3 bases, and 10 bases separated the two germline ends. CDR3 in amino acids: CASSQRRDHYGYTF. CDR3 nucleotides: TGCGCCAGCAGCCAACGGAGGGATCACTATGGCTACACCTTC.

The chain is built from TRBV30 and TRBJ1-1, with D possibly matching TRBD1 (6 bases). V dropped 5 bases and J dropped 6 bases, with 10 bases sitting between them. This CDR3 region has 11 residues. Germline CDR1 is GTSNPN and CDR2 is SVGIG (reference sequence). DNA of the CDR3: TGTGCCTGGGGAAGGACAGCTGAAGCTTTCTTT. This encodes CAWGRTAEAFF.

The chain carries TRBV7-2 and TRBJ2-5, with 12 bases fitting TRBD2. The ends lost 1 base at V and 5 bases at J; junction bases unmatched: 8. There are 17 residues in the CDR3. Germline V lookup: CDR1 SGHTA, CDR2 FQGNSA. Here the CDR3 reads CASSLGTTSGRQETQYF. As DNA, the CDR3 is TGTGCCAGCAGCTTAGGGACGACTAGCGGGAGACAGGAGACCCAGTACTTC.

The chain carries TRBV5-5 and TRBJ2-6; 9 bases match TRBD1. J was trimmed by 1 base and V by 0 bases; bases with no gene match: 2. The CDR3 has 17 amino acids. The germline V gene encodes CDR1 SGHKS and CDR2 YYEKEE (reference sequence). CDR3 sequence reads: CASSLDRGRSGANVLTF. In DNA, the CDR3 is TGTGCCAGCAGCTTGGACAGGGGGCGATCTGGGGCCAACGTCCTGACTTTC. The full variable domain, completed using reference TRBV5-5 and TRBJ2-6, is DAGVTQSPTHLIKTRGQQVTLRCSPISGHKSVSWYQQVLGQGPQFIFQYYEKEERGRGNFPDRFSARQFPNYSSELNVNALLLGDSALYLCASSLDRGRSGANVLTFGAGSRLTVL.

V is TRBV30 and J is TRBJ1-2; D uncertain. The CDR3 is made up of 13 amino acids. CDR1 GTSNPN and CDR2 SVGIG come from the germline V gene (reference sequence). The V and J ends lost 0 bases and 6 bases respectively, with 11 bases between them. CDR3 amino acids: CAWSVKSDDGYTF. The CDR3 DNA reads as TGTGCCTGGAGTGTAAAATCCGACGATGGCTACACCTTC.

The V call is TRBV7-9, the J call TRBJ2-2; possible D gene TRBD2, 7 bases. Germline CDR1 is SEHNR and CDR2 is FQNEAQ (reference sequence). The CDR3 extends over 15 amino acids. V was shortened by 5 bases and J by 1 base, with 11 bases between the two germline ends. CDR3 residues: CASSPRGGNTGELFF. The CDR3 DNA is TGTGCCAGCAGCCCAAGGGGGGGGAACACCGGGGAGCTGTTTTTT.